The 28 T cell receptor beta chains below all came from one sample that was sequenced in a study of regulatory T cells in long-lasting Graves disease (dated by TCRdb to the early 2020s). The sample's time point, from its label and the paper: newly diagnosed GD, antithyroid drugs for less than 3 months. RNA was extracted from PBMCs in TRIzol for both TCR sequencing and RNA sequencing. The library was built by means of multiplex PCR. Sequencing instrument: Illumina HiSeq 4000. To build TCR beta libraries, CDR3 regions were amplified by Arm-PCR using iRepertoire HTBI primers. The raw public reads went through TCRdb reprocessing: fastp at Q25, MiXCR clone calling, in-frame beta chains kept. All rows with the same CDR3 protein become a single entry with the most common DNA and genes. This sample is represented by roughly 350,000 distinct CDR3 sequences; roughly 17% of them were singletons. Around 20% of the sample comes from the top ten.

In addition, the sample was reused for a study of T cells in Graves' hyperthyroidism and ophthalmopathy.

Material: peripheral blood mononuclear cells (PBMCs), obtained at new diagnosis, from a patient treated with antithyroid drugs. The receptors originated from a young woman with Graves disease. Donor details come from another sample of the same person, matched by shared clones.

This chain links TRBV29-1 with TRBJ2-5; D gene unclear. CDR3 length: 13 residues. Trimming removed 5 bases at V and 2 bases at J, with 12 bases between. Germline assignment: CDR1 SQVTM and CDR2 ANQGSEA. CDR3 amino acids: CSVLAWSQETQYF. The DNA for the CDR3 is TGCAGCGTTCTCGCTTGGTCACAAGAGACCCAGTACTTC.

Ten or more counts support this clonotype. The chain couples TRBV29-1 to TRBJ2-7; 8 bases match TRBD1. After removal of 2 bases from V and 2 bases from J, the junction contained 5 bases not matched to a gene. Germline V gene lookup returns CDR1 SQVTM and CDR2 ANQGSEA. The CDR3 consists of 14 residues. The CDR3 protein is CSVEMQGATYEQYF. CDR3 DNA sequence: TGCAGCGTTGAAATGCAGGGGGCCACCTACGAGCAGTACTTC.

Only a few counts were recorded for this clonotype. CDR3 protein: CATSDRGGVGNQPQHF. The CDR3 DNA reads as TGTGCCACCAGTGACAGGGGCGGAGTGGGCAATCAGCCCCAGCATTTT. This chain joins TRBV15 and TRBJ1-5, with 8 bases aligning to TRBD1. CDR1 is LNHNV and CDR2 is YYDKDF in the germline V gene (reference sequence). V was clipped by 6 bases and J by 2 bases; unmatched bases: 9. This CDR3 has 16 amino acids.

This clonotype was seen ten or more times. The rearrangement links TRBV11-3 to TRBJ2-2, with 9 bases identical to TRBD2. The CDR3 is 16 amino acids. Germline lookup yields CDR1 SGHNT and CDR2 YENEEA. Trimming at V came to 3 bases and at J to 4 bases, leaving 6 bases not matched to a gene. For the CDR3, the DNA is TGTGCCAGCAGCTTGATAGCGGGAGTCAGCACCGGGGAGCTGTTTTTT. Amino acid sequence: CASSLIAGVSTGELFF.

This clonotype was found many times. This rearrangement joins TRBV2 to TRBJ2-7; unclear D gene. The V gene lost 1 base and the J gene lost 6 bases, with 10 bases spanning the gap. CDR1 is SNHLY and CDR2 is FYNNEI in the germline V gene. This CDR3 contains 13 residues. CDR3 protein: CASSEDGFSEQYF. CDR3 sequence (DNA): TGTGCCAGCAGTGAAGATGGTTTCTCCGAGCAGTACTTC.

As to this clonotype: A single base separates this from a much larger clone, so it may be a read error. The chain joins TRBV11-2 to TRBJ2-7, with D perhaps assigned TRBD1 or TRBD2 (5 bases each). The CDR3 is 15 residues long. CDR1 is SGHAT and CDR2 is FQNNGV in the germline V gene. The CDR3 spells CARSLDLVLGHEQYF. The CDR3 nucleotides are TGTGCCCGCAGCTTAGATCTAGTATTGGGACACGAGCAGTACTTC.

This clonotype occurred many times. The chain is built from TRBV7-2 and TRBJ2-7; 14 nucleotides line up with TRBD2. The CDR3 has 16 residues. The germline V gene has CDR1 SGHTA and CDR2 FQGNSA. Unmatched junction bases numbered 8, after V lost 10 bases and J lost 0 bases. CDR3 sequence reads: CATGGLAGVPSYEQYF. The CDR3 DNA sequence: TGTGCCACCGGGGGACTAGCGGGAGTTCCCTCCTACGAGCAGTACTTC.

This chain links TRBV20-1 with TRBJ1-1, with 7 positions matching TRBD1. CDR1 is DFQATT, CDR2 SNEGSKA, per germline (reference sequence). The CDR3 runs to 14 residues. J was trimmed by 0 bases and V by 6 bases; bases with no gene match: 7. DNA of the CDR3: TGCAGTGCGGATGGGACAGTCATGAACACTGAAGCTTTCTTT. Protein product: CSADGTVMNTEAFF.

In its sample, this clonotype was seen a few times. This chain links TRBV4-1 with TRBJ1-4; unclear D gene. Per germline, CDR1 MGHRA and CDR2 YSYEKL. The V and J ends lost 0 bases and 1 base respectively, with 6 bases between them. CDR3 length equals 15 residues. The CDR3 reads CASSQDPVTNEKLFF. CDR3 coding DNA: TGCGCCAGCAGCCAAGATCCGGTAACTAATGAAAAACTGTTTTTT.

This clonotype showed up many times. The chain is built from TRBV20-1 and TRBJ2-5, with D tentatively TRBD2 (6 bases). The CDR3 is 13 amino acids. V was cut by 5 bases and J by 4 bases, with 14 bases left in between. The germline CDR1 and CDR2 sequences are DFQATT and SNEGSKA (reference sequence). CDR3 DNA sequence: TGCAGTGCTCCTCTAGCGCCAGGAGAGACCCAGTACTTC. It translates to CSAPLAPGETQYF.

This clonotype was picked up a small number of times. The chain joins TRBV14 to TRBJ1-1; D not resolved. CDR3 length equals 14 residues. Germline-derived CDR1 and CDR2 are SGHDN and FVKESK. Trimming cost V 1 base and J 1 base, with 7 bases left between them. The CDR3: CASSQVPRNTEAFF. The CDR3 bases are TGTGCCAGCAGCCAAGTCCCCAGGAACACTGAAGCTTTCTTT.

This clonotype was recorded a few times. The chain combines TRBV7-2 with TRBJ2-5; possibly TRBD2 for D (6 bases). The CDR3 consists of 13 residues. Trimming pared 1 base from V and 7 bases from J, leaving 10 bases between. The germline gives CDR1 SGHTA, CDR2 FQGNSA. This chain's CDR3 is CASSLGLVGTQYF. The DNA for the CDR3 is TGTGCCAGCAGCTTAGGACTAGTCGGGACCCAGTACTTC.

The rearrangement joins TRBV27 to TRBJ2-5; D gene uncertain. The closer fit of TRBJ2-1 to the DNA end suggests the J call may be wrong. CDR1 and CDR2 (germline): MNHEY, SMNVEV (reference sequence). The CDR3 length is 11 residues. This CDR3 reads CASSHNNEQFF. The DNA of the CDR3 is TGTGCCAGCAGTCATAACAATGAGCAGTTCTTC.

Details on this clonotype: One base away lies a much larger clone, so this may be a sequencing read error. Written as DNA, the CDR3 is TGTGCCAGCAGCTTAGGGGTCACCCAAGAGACCCAGTACTTC. Protein product: CASSLGVTQETQYF. The V gene is TRBV11-1, the J gene TRBJ2-5; no clear D gene. Germline-derived CDR1 and CDR2 are SGHAT and FQDESV (reference sequence). The CDR3 has 14 amino acids. Deletions cut 1 base from V and 1 base from J, with 7 bases between.

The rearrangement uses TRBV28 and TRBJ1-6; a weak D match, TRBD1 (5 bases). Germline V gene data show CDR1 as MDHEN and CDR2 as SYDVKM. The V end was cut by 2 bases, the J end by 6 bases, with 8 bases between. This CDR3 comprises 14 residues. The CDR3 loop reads CASSLAGINSPLHF. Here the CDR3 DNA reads TGTGCCAGCAGTTTAGCAGGGATTAATTCACCCCTCCACTTT.

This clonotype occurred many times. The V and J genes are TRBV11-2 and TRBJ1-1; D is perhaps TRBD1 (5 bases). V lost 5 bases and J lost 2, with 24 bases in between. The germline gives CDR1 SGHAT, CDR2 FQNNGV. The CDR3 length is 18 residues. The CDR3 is CASSPEGSGGLLNTEAFF. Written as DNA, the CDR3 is TGTGCCAGCAGCCCAGAGGGGTCTGGAGGCCTTTTAAACACTGAAGCTTTCTTT.

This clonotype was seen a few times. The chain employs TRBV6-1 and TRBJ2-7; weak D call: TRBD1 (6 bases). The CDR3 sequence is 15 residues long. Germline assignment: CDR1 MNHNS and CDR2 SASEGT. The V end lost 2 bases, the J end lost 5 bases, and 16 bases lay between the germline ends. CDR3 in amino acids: CASSEYRASKNEQYF. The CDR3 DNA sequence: TGTGCCAGCAGTGAATACAGGGCGTCGAAAAACGAGCAGTACTTC.

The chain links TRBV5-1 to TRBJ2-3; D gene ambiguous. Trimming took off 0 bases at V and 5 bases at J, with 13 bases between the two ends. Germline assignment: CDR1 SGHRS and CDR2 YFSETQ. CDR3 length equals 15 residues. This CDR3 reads CASSLVGLSGDTQYF. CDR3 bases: TGCGCCAGCAGCTTGGTAGGTCTCTCCGGAGATACGCAGTATTTT.

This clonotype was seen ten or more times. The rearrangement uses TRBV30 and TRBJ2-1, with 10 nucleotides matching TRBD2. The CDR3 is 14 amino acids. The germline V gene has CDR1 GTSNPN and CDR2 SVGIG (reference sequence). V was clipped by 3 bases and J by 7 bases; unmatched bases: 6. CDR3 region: CAWSRAGGGNEQFF. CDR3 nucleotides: TGTGCCTGGAGCCGAGCGGGAGGGGGGAATGAGCAGTTCTTC.

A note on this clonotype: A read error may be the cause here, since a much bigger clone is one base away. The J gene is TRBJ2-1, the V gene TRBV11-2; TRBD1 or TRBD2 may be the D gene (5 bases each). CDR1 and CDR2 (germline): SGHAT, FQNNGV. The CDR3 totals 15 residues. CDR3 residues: CASSLERGSYNGQFF. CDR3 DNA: TGTGCCAGCAGCTTAGAACGGGGCTCCTACAATGGGCAGTTCTTC.

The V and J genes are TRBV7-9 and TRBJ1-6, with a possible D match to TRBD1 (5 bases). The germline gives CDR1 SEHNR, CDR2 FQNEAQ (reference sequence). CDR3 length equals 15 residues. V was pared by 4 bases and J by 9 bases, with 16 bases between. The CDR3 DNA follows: TGTGCCAGCAGCTCAGGGTACTCTCCAGGTTCACCCCTCCACTTT. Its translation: CASSSGYSPGSPLHF.

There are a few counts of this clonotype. CDR3 in DNA: TGCAGCGTTGAAAAGGGCTCGGCTGAGACCCAGTACTTC. It translates to CSVEKGSAETQYF. V usage is TRBV29-1 and J usage is TRBJ2-5; D gene ambiguous. This CDR3 spans 13 amino acids. CDR1 SQVTM and CDR2 ANQGSEA come from the germline V gene. Trimming removed 2 bases at V and 5 bases at J, with 12 bases between.

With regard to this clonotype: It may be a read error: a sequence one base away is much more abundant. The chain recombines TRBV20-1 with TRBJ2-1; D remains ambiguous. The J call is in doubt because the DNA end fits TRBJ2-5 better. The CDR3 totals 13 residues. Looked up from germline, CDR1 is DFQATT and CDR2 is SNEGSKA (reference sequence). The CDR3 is CSAGDLQLETQYF. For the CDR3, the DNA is TGCAGTGCTGGAGATTTACAGTTGGAGACCCAGTACTTC.

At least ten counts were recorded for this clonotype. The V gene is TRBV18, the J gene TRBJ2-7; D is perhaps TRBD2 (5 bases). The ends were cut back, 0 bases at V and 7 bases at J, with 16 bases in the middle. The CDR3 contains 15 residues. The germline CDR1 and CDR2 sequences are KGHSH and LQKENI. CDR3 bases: TGTGCCAGCTCACCACCGGTACTTCGTGAGGGAGAGCAGTACTTC. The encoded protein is CASSPPVLREGEQYF. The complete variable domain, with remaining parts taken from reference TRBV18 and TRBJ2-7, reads NAGVMQNPRHLVRRRGQEARLRCSPMKGHSHVYWYRQLPEEGLKFMVYLQKENIIDESGMPKERFSAEFPKEGPSILRIQQVVRGDSAAYFCASSPPVLREGEQYFGPGTRLTVT.

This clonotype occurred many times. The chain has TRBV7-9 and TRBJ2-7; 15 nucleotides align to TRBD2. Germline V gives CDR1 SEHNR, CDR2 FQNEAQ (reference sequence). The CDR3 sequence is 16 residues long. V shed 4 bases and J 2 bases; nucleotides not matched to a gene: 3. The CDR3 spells CASSSRTSGRAYEQYF. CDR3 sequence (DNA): TGTGCCAGCAGCTCCCGGACTAGCGGGAGGGCCTACGAGCAGTACTTC.

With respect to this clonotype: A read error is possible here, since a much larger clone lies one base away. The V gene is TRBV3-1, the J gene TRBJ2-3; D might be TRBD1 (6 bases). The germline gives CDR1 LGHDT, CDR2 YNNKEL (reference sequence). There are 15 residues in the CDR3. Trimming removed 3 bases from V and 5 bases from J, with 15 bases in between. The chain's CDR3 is CASSQAGAQRDTQYF. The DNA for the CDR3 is TGTGCCAGCAGCCAGGCAGGGGCTCAAAGAGATACGCAGTATTTT.

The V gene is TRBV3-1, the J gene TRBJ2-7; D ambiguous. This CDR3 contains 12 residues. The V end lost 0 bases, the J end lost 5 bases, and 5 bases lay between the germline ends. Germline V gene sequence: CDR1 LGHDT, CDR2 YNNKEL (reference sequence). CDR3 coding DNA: TGTGCCAGCAGCCAAGATCTCCACGAGCAGTACTTC. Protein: CASSQDLHEQYF.

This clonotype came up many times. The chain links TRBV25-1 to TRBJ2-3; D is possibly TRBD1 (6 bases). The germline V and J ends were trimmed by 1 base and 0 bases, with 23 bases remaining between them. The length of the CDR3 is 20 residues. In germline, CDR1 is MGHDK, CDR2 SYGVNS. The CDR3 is CASSESALSGVRGSTDTQYF. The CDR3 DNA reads TGTGCCAGCAGTGAATCCGCCCTGTCCGGCGTGAGGGGGAGCACAGATACGCAGTATTTT.